Below, 11 T cell receptor beta chains from the same sample are listed, as sequenced in a study of cytomegalovirus exposure and HLA in healthy donors. The PCR employed 60 Vbeta primers together with 13 Jbeta primers. Libraries were prepared by immunoSEQ multiplex PCR; TCRdb keeps only in-frame clonotypes and omits some of them. Among 160,000 or so clones listed, approximately 80% were seen once. The sequenced material came from PBMCs. All receptors come from a woman in her forties or fifties in good health and CMV-seronegative.

This chain joins TRBV28 and TRBJ2-1; 8 bases map to TRBD2. This CDR3 region has 16 residues. Germline trimming cut 4 bases from V and 9 bases from J; bases unmatched to any gene: 14. Germline lookup yields CDR1 MDHEN and CDR2 SYDVKM. The CDR3 DNA follows: TGTGCCAGCAGTTCGGGACTAGTCTCCGGTCCGGGTGAGCAGTTCTTC. It codes for CASSSGLVSGPGEQFF. The variable domain in full, completed from reference TRBV28 and TRBJ2-1, reads DVKVTQSSRYLVKRTGEKVFLECVQDMDHENMFWYRQDPGLGLRLIYFSYDVKMKEKGDIPEGYSVSREKKERFSLILESASTNQTSMYLCASSSGLVSGPGEQFFGPGTRLTVL.

The chain joins TRBV4-2 to TRBJ1-1; D is uncertain. CDR3 length: 14 amino acids. The germline CDR1 and CDR2 sequences are LGHNA and YNFKEQ. V shed 5 bases and J shed 4 bases, with 14 bases lying between them. The CDR3 nucleotides are TGTGCCAGCAGCGCCTCCGATCGGGTCACTGAAGCTTTCTTT. Protein product: CASSASDRVTEAFF.

This chain links TRBV5-8 with TRBJ1-2; D not certain. With 3 bases removed from V and 4 bases from J, the gap between germline ends came to 10 bases. This CDR3 spans 13 amino acids. Germline values: CDR1 SGHTS, CDR2 YDEGEE. The CDR3 reads CASSSREAYGYTF. The CDR3 region has the DNA TGTGCCAGCAGCTCCCGGGAGGCCTATGGCTACACCTTC.

The J gene is TRBJ2-1, the V gene TRBV5-6; D remains ambiguous. V lost 0 bases and J 3 bases, leaving 10 bases between the germline ends. The CDR3 has 15 residues. Germline loops: CDR1 SGHDT, CDR2 YYEEEE. CDR3 coding DNA: TGTGCCAGCAGCTTGGCCTCGCAGATCTACAATGAGCAGTTCTTC. It is translated as CASSLASQIYNEQFF.

This chain joins TRBV28 and TRBJ1-5, with TRBD1 identical over 7 bases. J gave up 1 base and V 0 bases, and 6 bases lay outside the gene matches. Germline CDR1 and CDR2: MDHEN and SYDVKM. There are 17 residues in the CDR3. The chain's CDR3 is CASSLWGTAPSNQPQHF. CDR3 nucleotides: TGTGCCAGCAGTTTATGGGGGACAGCACCCAGCAATCAGCCCCAGCATTTT.

This chain joins TRBV5-1 and TRBJ2-7, with TRBD2 identical over 11 bases. The J call could be wrong; TRBJ2-1 is a better fit for the DNA end. Looked up from germline, CDR1 is SGHRS and CDR2 is YFSETQ. The length of the CDR3 is 14 residues. The CDR3 sequence is CASSTGLAEAEQFF. In DNA form, the CDR3 reads TGCGCCAGCAGCACGGGACTAGCGGAAGCCGAGCAGTTCTTC.

The rearrangement uses TRBV2 and TRBJ1-2, with unresolved D. There are 12 residues in the CDR3. Germline V lookup: CDR1 SNHLY, CDR2 FYNNEI. The germline V and J ends were trimmed by 7 bases and 7 bases, with 13 bases remaining between them. The CDR3 region is CASMGRLAGYTF. CDR3 coding DNA: TGTGCCAGCATGGGCAGGCTCGCTGGCTACACCTTC.

The chain is built from TRBV29-1 and TRBJ2-2, with D possibly being TRBD1 (5 bases). The CDR3 consists of 15 residues. Germline V gene lookup returns CDR1 SQVTM and CDR2 ANQGSEA. V lost 7 bases to trimming and J lost 2 bases, with 17 bases between them. CDR3 residues: CSAKPGHSNTGELFF. Written as DNA, the CDR3 is TGCAGCGCCAAACCAGGACACAGTAACACCGGGGAGCTGTTTTTT.

This clone was counted only a few times. Its ends do not fully match the called genes, so a read error is possible. This rearrangement joins TRBV20-1 to TRBJ2-3, with D tentatively TRBD2 (6 bases). The V gene's germline CDR1 is DFQATT and CDR2 SNEGSKA (reference sequence). This CDR3 is built from 11 residues. The chain's CDR3 is CSAAGGSLSDF. CDR3 nucleotides: TGCAGTGCCGCTGGAGGGTCCCTGTCTGATTTT.

DNA for the CDR3: TGTGCCAGCAGATCCGGGACTAGCGGATTAAGCTCCTACAATGAGCAGTTCTTC. Residues: CASRSGTSGLSSYNEQFF. This chain connects TRBV27 to TRBJ2-1; 11 bases agree with TRBD2. The CDR3 covers 18 residues. The V gene end was trimmed by 6 bases and the J gene end by 0 bases; junction bases not matched to a gene: 10. The germline CDR1 and CDR2 sequences are MNHEY and SMNVEV (reference sequence).

The chain recombines TRBV2 with TRBJ2-1; TRBD2 matches at 7 bases. The germline CDR1 and CDR2 sequences are SNHLY and FYNNEI. The CDR3 contains 15 residues. Losses at the gene ends were 8 bases for V and 2 bases for J; bases not matched to a gene: 9. The chain's CDR3 is CASFKTGLTYNEQFF. Here the CDR3 DNA reads TGTGCCAGCTTTAAAACGGGACTAACCTACAATGAGCAGTTCTTC.